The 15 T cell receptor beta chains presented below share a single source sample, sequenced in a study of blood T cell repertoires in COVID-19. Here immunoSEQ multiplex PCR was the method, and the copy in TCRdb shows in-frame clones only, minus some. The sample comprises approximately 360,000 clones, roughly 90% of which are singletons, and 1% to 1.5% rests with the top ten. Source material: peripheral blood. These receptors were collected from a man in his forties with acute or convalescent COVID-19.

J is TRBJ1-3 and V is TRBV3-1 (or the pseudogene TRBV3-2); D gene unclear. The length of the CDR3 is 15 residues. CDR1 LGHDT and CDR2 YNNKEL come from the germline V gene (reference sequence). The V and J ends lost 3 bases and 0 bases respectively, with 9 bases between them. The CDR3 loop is CASSQQTVSGNTIYF. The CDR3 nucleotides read TGTGCCAGCAGCCAGCAAACAGTCTCTGGAAACACCATATATTTT.

Here the CDR3 reads CASSSGVLRDRNYGYTF. The CDR3 DNA is TGTGCCAGCAGCTCAGGGGTTCTCCGGGACAGGAACTATGGCTACACCTTC. V usage is TRBV7-2 and J usage is TRBJ1-2; TRBD1 matches at 8 bases. Per germline, CDR1 SGHTA and CDR2 FQGNSA. CDR3 length: 17 amino acids. J lost 2 bases, V lost 4 bases, and 12 bases had no gene match.

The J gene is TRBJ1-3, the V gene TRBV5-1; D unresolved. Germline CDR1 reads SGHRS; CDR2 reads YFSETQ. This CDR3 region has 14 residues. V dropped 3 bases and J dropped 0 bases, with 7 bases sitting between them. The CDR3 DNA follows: TGCGCCAGCAGCTCGACACGCTCTGGAAACACCATATATTTT. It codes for CASSSTRSGNTIYF. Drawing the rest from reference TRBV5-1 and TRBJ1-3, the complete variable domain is KAGVTQTPRYLIKTRGQQVTLSCSPISGHRSVSWYQQTPGQGLQFLFEYFSETQRNKGNFPGRFSGRQFSNSRSEMNVSTLELGDSALYLCASSSTRSGNTIYFGEGSWLTVV.

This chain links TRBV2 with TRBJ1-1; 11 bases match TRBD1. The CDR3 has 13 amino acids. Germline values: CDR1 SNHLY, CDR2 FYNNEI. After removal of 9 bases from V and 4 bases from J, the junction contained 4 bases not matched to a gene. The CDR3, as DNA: TGTGCCAGGTTAGGACAGGGGGCCACTGAAGCTTTCTTT. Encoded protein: CARLGQGATEAFF. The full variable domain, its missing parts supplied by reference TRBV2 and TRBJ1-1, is EPEVTQTPSHQVTQMGQEVILRCVPISNHLYFYWYRQILGQKVEFLVSFYNNEISEKSEIFDDQFSVERPDGSNFTLKIRSTKLEDSAMYFCARLGQGATEAFFGQGTRLTVV.

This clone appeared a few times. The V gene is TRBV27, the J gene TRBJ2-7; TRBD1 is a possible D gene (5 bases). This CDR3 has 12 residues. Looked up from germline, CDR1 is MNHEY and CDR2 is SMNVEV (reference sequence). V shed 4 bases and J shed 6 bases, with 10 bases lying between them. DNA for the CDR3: TGTGCCAGCAGTTATGTAGGGGCCGAGCAGTACTTC. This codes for CASSYVGAEQYF.

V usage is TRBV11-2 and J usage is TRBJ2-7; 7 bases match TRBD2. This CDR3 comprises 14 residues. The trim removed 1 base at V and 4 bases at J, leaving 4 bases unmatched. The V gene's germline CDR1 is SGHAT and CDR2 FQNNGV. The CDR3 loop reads CASSLGWGGYEQYF. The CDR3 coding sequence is TGTGCCAGCAGCTTAGGCTGGGGGGGTTACGAGCAGTACTTC.

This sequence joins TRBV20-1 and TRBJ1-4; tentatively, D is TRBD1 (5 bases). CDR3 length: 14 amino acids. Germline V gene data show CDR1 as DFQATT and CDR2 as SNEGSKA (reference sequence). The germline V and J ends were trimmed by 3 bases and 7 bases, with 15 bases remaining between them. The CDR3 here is CSASTTQAGEKLFF. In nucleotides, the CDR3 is TGCAGTGCTAGTACAACACAGGCCGGTGAAAAACTGTTTTTT.

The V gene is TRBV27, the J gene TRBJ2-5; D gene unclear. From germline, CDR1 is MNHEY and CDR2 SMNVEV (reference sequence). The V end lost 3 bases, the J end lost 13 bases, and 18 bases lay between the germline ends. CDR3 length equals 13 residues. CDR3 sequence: CASSFRRYNPRYF. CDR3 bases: TGTGCCAGCAGTTTCCGCAGATATAACCCTCGGTACTTC.

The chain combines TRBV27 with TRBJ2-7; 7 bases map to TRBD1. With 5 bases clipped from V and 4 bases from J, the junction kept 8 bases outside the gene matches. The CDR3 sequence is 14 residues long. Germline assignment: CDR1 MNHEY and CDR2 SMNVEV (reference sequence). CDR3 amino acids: CASSTPGQHYEQYF. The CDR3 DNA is TGTGCCAGCAGTACACCGGGACAGCATTACGAGCAGTACTTC.

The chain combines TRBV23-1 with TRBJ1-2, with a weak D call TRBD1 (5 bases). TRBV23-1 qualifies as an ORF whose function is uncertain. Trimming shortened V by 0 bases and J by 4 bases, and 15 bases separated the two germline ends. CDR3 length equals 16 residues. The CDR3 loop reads CASSQSTGRPSYGYTF. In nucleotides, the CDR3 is TGCGCCAGCAGTCAATCAACAGGCCGCCCCTCCTATGGCTACACCTTC.

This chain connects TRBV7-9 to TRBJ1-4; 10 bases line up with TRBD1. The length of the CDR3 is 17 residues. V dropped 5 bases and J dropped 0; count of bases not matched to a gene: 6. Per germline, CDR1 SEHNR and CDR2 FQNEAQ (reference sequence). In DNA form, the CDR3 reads TGTGCCAGCAGCCCGCAGACAGGGGGCCCAACTAATGAAAAACTGTTTTTT. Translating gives CASSPQTGGPTNEKLFF.

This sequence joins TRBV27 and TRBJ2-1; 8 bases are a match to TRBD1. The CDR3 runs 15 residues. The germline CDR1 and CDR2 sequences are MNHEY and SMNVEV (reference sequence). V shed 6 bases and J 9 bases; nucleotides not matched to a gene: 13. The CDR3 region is CASSSGQGFTGEQFF. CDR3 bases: TGTGCCAGCAGCTCTGGACAGGGCTTCACAGGTGAGCAGTTCTTC.

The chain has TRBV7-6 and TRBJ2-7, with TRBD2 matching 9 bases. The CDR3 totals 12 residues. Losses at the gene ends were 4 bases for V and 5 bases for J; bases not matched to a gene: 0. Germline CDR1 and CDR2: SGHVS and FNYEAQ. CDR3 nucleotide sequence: TGTGCCAGCAGCTCTAGCGGGGACGAGCAGTACTTC. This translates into CASSSSGDEQYF.

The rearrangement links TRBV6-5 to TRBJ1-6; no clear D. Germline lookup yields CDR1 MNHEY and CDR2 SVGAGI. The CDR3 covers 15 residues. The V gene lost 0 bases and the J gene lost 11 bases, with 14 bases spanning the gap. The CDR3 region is CASSYSSRWPTPLHF. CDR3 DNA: TGTGCCAGCAGTTACTCGTCCAGGTGGCCGACACCCCTCCACTTT.

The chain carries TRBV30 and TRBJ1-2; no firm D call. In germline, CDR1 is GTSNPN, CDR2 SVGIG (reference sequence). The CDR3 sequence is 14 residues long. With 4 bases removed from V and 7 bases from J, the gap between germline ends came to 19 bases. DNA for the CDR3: TGTGCCTGGACCCAAACGGGAGGAGGACGTGGCTACACCTTC. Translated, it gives CAWTQTGGGRGYTF.